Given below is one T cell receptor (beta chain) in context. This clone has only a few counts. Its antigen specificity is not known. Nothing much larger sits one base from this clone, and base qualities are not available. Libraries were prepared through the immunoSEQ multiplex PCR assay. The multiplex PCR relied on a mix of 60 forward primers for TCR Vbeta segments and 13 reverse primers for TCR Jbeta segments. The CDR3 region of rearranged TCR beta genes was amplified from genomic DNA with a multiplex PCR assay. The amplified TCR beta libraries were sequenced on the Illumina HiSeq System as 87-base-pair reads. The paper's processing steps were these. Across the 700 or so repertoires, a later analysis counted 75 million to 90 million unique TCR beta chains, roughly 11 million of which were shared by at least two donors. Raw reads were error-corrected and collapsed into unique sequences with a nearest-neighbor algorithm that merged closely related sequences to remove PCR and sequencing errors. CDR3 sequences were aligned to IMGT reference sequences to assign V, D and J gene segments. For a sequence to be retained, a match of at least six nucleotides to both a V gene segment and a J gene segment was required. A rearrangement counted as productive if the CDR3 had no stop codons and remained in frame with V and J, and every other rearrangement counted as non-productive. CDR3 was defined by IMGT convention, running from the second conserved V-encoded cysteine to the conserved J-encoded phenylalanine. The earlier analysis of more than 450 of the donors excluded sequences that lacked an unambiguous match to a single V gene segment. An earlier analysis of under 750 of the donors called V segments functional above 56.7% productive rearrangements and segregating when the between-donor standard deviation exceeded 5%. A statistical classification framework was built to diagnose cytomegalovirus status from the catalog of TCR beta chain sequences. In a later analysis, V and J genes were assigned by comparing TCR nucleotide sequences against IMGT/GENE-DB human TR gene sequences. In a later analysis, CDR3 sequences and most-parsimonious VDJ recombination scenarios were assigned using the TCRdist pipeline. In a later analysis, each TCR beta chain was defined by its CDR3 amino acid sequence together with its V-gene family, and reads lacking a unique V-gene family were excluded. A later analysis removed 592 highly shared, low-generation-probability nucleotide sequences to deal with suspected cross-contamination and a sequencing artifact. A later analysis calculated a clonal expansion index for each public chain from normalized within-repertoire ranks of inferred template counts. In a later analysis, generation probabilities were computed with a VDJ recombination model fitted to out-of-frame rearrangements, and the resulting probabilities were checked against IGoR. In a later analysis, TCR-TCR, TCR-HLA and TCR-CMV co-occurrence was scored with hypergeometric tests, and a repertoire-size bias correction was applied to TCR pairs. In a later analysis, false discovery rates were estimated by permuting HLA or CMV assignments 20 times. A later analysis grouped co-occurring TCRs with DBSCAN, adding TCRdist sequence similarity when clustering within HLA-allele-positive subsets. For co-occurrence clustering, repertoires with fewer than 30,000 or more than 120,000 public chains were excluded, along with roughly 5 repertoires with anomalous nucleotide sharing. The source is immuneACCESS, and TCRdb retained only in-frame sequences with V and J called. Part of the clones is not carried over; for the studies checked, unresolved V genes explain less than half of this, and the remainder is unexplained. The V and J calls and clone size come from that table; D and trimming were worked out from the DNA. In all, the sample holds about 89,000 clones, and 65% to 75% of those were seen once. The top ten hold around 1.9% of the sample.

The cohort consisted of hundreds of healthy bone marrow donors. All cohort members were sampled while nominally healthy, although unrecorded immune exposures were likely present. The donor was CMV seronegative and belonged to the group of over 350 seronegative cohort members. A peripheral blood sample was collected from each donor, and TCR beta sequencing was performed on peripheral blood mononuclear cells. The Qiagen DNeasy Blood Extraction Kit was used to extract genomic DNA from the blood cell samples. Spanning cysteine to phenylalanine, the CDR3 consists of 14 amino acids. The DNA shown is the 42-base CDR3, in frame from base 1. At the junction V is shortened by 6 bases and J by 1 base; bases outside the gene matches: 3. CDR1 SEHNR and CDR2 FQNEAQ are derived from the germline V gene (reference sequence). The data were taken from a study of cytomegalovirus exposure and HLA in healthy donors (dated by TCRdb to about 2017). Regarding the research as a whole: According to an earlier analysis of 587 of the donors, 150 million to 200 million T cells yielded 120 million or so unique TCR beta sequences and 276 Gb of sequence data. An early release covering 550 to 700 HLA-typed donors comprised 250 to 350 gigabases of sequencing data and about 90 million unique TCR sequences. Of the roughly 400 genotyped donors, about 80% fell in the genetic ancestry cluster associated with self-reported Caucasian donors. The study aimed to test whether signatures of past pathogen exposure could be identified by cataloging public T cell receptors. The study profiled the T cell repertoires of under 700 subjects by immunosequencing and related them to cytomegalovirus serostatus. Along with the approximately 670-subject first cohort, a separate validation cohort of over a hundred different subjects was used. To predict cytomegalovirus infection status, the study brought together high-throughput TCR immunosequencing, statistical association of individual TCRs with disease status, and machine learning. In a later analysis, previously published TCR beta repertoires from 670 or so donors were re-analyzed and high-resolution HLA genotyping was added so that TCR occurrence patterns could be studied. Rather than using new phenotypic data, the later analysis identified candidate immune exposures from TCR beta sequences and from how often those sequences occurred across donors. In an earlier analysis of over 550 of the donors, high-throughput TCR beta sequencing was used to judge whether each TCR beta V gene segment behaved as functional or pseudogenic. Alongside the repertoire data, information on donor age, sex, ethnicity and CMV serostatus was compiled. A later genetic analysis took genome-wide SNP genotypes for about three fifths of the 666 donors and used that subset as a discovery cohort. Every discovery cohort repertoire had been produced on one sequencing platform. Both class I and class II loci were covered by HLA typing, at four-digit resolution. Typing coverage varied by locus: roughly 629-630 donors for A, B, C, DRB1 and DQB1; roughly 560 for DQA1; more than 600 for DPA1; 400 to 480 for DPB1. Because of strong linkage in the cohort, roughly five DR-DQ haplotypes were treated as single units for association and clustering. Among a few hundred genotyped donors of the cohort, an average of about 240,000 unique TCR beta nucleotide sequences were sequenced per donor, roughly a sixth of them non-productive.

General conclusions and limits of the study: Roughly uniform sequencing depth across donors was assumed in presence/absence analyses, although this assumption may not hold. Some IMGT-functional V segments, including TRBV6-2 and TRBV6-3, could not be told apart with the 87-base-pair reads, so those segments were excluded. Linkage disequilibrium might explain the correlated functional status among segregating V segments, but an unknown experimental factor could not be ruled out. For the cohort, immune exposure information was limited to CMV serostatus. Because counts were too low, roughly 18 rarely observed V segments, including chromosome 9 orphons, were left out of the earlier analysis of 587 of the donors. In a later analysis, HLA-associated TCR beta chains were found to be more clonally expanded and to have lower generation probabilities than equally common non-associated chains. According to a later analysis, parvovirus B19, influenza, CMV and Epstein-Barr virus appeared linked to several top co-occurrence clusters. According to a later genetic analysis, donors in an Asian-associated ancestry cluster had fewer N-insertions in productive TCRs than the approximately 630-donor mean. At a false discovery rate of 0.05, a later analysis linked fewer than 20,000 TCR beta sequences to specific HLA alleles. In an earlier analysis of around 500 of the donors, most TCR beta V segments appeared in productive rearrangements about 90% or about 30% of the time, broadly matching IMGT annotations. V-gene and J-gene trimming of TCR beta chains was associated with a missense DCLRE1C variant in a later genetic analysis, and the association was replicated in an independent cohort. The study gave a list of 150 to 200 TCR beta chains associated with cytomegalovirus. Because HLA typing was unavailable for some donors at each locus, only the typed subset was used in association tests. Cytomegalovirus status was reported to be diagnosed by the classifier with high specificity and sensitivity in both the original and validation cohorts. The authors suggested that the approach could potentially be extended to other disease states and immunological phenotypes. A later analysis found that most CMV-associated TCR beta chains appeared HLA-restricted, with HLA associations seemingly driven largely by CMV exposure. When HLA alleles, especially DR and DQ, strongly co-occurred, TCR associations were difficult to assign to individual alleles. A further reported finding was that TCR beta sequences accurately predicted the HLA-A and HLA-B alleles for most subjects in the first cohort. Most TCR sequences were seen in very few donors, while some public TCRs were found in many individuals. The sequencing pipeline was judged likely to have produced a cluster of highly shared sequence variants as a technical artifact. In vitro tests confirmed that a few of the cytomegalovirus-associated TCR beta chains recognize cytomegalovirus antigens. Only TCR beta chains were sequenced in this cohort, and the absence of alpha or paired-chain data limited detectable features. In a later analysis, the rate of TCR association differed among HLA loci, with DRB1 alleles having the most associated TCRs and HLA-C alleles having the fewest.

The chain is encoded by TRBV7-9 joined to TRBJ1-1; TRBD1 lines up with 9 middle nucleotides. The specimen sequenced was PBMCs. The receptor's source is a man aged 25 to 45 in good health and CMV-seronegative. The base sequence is TGTGCCAGCAGGGGGGACAGGGAGAACACTGAAGCTTTCTTT. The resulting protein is CASRGDRENTEAFF.